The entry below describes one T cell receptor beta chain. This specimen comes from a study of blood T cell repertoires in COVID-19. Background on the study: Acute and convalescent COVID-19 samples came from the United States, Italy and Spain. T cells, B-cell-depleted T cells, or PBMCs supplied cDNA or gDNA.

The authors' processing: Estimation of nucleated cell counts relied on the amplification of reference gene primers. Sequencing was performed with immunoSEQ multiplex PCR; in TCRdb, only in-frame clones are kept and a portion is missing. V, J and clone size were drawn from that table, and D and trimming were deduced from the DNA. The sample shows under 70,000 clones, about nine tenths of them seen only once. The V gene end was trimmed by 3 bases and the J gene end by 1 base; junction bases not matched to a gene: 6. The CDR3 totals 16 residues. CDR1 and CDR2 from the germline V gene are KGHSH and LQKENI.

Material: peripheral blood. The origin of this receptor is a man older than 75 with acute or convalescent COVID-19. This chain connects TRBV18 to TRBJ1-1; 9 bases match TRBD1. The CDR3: CASSPGQGLSNTEAFF. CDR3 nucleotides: TGTGCCAGCTCACCGGGACAGGGCCTCTCGAACACTGAAGCTTTCTTT.